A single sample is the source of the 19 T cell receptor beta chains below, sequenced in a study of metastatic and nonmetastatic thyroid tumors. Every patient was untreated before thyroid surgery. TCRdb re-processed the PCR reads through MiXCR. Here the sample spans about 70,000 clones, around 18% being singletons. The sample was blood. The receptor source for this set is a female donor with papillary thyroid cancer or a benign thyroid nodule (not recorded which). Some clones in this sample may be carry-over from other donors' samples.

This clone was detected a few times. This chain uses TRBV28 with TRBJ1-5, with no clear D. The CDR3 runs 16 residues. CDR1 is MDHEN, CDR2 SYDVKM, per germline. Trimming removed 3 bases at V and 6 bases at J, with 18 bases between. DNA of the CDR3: TGTGCCAGCAGTTTGTGGTTAGGTCCCGAGGGTCAGCCCCAGCATTTT. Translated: CASSLWLGPEGQPQHF.

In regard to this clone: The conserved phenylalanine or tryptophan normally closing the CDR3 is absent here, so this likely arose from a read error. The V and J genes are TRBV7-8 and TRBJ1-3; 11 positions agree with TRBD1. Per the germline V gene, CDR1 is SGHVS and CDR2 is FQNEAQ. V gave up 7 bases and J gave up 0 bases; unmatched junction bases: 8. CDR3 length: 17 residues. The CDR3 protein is CASTESGTGGSGNTIYL. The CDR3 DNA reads TGTGCCAGCACCGAATCCGGGACAGGGGGCTCTGGAAACACCATATATCTT.

CDR3 coding DNA: TGTGCCAGCACCATTTGGGAGCAGACCAACAATCAGCCCCAGCATTTT. This translates into CASTIWEQTNNQPQHF. The V gene is TRBV6-1, the J gene TRBJ1-5; no firm D call. V was clipped by 7 bases and J by 3 bases, with 19 bases between them. The CDR3 contains 16 residues. CDR1 is MNHNS and CDR2 is SASEGT in the germline V gene.

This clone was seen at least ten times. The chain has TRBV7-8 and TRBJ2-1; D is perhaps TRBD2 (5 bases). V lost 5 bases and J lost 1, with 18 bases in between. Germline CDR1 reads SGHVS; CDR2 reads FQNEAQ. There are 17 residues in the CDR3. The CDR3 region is CASSRGFTGLSYNEQFF. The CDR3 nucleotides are TGTGCCAGCAGCAGAGGGTTTACGGGCCTTTCCTACAATGAGCAGTTCTTC.

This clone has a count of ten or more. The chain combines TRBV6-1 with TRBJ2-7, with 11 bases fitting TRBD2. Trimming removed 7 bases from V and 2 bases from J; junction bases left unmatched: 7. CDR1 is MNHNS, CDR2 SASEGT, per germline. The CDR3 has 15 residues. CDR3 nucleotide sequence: TGTGCCAGCAATCCACTAGCGGGAGTCCCCTACGAGCAGTACTTC. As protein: CASNPLAGVPYEQYF.

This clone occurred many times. CDR3 protein: CSARSDQPQHF. The DNA for the CDR3 is TGCAGTGCTCGTTCCGATCAGCCCCAGCATTTT. This chain connects TRBV20-1 to TRBJ1-5, with unresolved D. The CDR3 loop spans 11 amino acids. V lost 5 bases and J 5 bases, leaving 7 bases between the germline ends. Germline CDR1 reads DFQATT; CDR2 reads SNEGSKA (reference sequence).

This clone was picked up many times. The CDR3 DNA is TGTGCCAGCAGCTTAGCGCTTGCGGGAGGTTTCTACGAGCAGTACTTC. Translated: CASSLALAGGFYEQYF. The rearrangement uses TRBV7-2 and TRBJ2-7; 8 nucleotides agree with TRBD2. Trimming cost V 0 bases and J 3 bases; bases outside gene matches: 7. This CDR3 comprises 16 residues. The V gene's germline CDR1 is SGHTA and CDR2 FQGNSA. The full variable domain, completed using reference TRBV7-2 and TRBJ2-7, is GAGVSQSPSNKVTEKGKDVELRCDPISGHTALYWYRQSLGQGLEFLIYFQGNSAPDKSGLPSDRFSAERTGGSVSTLTIQRTQQEDSAVYLCASSLALAGGFYEQYFGPGTRLTVT.

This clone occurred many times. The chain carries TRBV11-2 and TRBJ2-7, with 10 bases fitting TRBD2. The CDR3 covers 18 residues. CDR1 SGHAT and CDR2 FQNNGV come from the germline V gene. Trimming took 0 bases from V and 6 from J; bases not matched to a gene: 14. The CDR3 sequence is CASSLDLPSGSWSSEQYF. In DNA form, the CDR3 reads TGTGCCAGCAGCTTAGACCTGCCTAGCGGGAGTTGGTCTTCCGAGCAGTACTTC. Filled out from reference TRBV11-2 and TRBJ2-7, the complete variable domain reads EAGVAQSPRYKIIEKRQSVAFWCNPISGHATLYWYQQILGQGPKLLIQFQNNGVVDDSQLPKDRFSAERLKGVDSTLKIQPAKLEDSAVYLCASSLDLPSGSWSSEQYFGPGTRLTVT.

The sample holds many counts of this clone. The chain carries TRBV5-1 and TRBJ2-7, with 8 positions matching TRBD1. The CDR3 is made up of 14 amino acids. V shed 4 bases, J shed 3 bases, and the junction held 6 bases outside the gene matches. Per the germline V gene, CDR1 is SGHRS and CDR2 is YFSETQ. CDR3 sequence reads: CASSPTGQGYEQYF. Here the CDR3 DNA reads TGCGCCAGCAGCCCTACCGGACAGGGCTACGAGCAGTACTTC. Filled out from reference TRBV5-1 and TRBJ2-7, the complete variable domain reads KAGVTQTPRYLIKTRGQQVTLSCSPISGHRSVSWYQQTPGQGLQFLFEYFSETQRNKGNFPGRFSGRQFSNSRSEMNVSTLELGDSALYLCASSPTGQGYEQYFGPGTRLTVT.

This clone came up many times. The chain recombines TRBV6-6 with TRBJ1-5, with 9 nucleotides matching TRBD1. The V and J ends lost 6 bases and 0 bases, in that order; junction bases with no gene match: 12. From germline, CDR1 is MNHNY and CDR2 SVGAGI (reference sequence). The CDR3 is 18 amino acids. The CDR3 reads CASSHRDREIYSNQPQHF. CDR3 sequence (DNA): TGTGCCAGCAGCCACCGGGACAGGGAAATTTATAGCAATCAGCCCCAGCATTTT.

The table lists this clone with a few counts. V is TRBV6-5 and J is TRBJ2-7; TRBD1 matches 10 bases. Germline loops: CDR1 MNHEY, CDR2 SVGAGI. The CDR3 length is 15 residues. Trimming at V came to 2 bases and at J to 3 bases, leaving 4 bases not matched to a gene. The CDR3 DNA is TGTGCCAGCAGTTACAGCGGGACAGGGGTCTACGAGCAGTACTTC. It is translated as CASSYSGTGVYEQYF.

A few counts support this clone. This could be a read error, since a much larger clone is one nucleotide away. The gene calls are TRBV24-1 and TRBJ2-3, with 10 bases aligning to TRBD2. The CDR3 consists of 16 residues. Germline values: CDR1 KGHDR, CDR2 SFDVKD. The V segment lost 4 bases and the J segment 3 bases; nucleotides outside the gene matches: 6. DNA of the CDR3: TGTGCCACCAGTGAAGTAGCGGGAGGTCTAACAGATACGCAGTATTTT. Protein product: CATSEVAGGLTDTQYF.

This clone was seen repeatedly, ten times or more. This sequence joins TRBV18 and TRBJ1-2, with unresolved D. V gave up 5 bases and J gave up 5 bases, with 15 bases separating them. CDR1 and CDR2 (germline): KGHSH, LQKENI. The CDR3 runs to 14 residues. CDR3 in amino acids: CASSSTRGFYGYTF. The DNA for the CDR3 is TGTGCCAGCTCATCCACCCGGGGTTTTTATGGCTACACCTTC.

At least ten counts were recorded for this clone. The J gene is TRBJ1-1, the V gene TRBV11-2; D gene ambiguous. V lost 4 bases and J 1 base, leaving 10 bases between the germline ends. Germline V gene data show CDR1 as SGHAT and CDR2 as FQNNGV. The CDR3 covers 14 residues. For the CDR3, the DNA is TGTGCCAGCAGCTCAAGCGAACGGAACACTGAAGCTTTCTTT. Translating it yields CASSSSERNTEAFF. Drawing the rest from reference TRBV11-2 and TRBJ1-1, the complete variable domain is EAGVAQSPRYKIIEKRQSVAFWCNPISGHATLYWYQQILGQGPKLLIQFQNNGVVDDSQLPKDRFSAERLKGVDSTLKIQPAKLEDSAVYLCASSSSERNTEAFFGQGTRLTVV.

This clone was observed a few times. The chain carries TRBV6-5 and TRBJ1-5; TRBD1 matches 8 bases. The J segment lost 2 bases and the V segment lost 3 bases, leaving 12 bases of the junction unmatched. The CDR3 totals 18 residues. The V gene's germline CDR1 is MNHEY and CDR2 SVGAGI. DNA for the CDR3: TGTGCCAGCAGTTATCTGCAGGGGGCGCTTCCGGGCAATCAGCCCCAGCATTTT. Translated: CASSYLQGALPGNQPQHF.

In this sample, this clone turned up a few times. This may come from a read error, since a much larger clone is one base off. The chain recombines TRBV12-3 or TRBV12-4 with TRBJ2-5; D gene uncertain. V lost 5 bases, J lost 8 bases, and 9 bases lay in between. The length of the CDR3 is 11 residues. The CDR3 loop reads CASSPRDTQYF. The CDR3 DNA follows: TGTGCCAGCAGTCCAAGGGATACCCAGTACTTC.

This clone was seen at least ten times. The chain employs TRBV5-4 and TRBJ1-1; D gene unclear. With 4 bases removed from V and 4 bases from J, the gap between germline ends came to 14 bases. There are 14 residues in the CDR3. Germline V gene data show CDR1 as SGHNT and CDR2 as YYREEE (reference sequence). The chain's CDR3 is CASSPVADGTEAFF. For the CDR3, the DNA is TGTGCCAGCAGCCCGGTAGCGGACGGCACTGAAGCTTTCTTT.

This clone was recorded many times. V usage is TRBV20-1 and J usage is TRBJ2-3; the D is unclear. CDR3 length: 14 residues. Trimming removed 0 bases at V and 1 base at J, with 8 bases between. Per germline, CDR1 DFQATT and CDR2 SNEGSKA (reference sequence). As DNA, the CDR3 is TGCAGTGCTAGAGACCAGGAGCGCACAGATACGCAGTATTTT. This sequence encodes CSARDQERTDTQYF.

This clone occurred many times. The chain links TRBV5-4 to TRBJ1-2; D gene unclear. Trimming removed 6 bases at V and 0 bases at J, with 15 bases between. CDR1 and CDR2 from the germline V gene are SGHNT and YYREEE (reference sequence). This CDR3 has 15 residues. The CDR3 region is CASTAFTQTNYGYTF. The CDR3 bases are TGTGCCAGCACGGCCTTTACACAGACTAACTATGGCTACACCTTC.